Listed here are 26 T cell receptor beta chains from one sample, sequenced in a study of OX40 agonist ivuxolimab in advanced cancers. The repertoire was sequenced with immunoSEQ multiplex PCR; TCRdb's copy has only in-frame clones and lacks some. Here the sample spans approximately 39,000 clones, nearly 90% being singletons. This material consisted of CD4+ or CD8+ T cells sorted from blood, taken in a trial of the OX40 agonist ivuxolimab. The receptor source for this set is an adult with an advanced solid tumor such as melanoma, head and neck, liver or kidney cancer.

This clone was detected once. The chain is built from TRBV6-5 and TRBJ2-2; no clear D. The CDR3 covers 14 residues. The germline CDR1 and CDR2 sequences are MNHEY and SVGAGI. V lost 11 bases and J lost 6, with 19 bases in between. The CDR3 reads CASQGSFPAGELFF. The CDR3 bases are TGTGCCTCGCAAGGGTCCTTCCCGGCCGGGGAGCTGTTTTTT.

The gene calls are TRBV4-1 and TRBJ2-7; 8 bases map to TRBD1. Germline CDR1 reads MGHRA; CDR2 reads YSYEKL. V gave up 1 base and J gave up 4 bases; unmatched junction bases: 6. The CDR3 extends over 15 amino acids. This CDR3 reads CASSQGGGQVYEQYF. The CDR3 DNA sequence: TGCGCCAGCAGCCAAGGAGGGGGACAGGTGTACGAGCAGTACTTC.

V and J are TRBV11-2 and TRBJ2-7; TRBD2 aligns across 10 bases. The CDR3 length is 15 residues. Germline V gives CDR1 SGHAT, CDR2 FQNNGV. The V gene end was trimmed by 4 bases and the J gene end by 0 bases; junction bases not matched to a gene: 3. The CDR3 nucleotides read TGTGCCAGCAGCTCTTCTAGCGGGGGCTCCTACGAGCAGTACTTC. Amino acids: CASSSSSGGSYEQYF.

DNA for the CDR3: TGCGCCAGCAGCCAACTTCTAGCGGGGGGGCTAATGGCCAAAAACATTCAGTACTTC. It is translated as CASSQLLAGGLMAKNIQYF. The chain carries TRBV4-1 and TRBJ2-4; 12 positions agree with TRBD2. Germline V gene data show CDR1 as MGHRA and CDR2 as YSYEKL. The CDR3 spans 19 residues. J was trimmed by 1 base and V by 2 bases; bases with no gene match: 9.

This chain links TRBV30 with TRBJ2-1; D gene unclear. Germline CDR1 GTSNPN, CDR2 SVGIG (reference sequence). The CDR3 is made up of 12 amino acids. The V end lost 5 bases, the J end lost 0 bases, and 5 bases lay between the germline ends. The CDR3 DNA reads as TGTGCCTGGGGGGACTCCTACAATGAGCAGTTCTTC. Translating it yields CAWGDSYNEQFF.

CDR3 region: CASSLHIRGDGYTF. The DNA of the CDR3 is TGTGCCAGCAGTTTGCACATCCGGGGTGATGGCTACACCTTC. The chain links TRBV28 to TRBJ1-2; D ambiguous. Germline V gene lookup returns CDR1 MDHEN and CDR2 SYDVKM. Between the trimmed V and J ends, which lost 3 bases and 6 bases, there was a span of 14 bases. This CDR3 has 14 residues.

Here the CDR3 DNA reads TGTGCCAGCAGCGCCGGGACAGGGGACATTCAGTACTTC. The encoded protein is CASSAGTGDIQYF. J is TRBJ2-4 and V is TRBV9; 10 positions agree with TRBD1. This CDR3 is 13 amino acids long. Trimming at V came to 3 bases and at J to 8 bases, leaving 2 bases not matched to a gene. Germline CDR1 is SGDLS and CDR2 is YYNGEE.

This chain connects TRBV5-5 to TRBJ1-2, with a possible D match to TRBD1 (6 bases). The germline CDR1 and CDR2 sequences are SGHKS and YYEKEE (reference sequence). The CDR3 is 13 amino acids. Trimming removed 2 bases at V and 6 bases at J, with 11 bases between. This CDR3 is CASSFTGFDGYTF. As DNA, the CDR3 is TGTGCCAGCAGCTTCACAGGGTTTGATGGCTACACCTTC.

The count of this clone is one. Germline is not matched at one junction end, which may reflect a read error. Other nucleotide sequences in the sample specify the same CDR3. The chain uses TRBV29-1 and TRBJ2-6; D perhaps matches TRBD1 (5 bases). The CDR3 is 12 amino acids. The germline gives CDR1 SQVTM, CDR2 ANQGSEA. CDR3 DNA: TGCAGCGTTGACTCTGGGGCCAACGTCCTGACCTTC. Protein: CSVDSGANVLTF. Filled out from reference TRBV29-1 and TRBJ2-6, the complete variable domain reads SAVISQKPSRDICQRGTSLTIQCQVDSQVTMMFWYRQQPGQSLTLIATANQGSEATYESGFVIDKFPISRPNLTFSTLTVSNMSPEDSSIYLCSVDSGANVLTFGAGSRLTVL.

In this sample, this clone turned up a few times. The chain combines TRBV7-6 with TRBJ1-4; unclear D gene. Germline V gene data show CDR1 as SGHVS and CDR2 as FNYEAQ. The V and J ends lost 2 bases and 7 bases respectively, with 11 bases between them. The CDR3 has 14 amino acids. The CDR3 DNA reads TGTGCCAGCAGCTTAAAAAAGGGCGGTGAAAAACTGTTTTTT. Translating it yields CASSLKKGGEKLFF.

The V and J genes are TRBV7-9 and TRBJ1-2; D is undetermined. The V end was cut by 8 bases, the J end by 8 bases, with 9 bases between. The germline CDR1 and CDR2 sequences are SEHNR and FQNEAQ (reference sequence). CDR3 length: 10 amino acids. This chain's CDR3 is CASGRGGYTF. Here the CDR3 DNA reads TGTGCCAGCGGGCGAGGGGGCTACACCTTC.

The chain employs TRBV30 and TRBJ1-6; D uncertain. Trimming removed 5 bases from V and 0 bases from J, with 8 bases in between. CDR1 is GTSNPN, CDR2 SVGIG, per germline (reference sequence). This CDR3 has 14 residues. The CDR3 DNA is TGTGCCTGGGGTGGGAGCTCCTATAATTCACCCCTCCACTTT. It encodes CAWGGSSYNSPLHF.

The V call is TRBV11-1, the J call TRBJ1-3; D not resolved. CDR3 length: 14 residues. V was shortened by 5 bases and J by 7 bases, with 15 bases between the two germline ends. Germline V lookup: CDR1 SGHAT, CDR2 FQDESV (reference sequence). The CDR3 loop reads CASSPSSDGNTIYF. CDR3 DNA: TGTGCCAGCAGCCCGTCCTCGGATGGGAACACCATATATTTT. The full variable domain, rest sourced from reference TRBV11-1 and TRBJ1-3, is EAEVAQSPRYKITEKSQAVAFWCDPISGHATLYWYRQILGQGPELLVQFQDESVVDDSQLPKDRFSAERLKGVDSTLKIQPAELGDSAMYLCASSPSSDGNTIYFGEGSWLTVV.

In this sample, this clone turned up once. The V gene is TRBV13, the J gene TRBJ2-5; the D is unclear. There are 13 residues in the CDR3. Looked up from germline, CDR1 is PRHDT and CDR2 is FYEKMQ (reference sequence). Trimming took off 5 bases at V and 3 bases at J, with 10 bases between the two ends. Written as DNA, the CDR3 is TGTGCCAGCAGCCAGAACATTGAAGAGACCCAGTACTTC. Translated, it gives CASSQNIEETQYF.

The CDR3 region is CASSESRAGISYNEQFF. The CDR3 DNA sequence: TGTGCCAGCAGTGAAAGTAGGGCGGGGATCAGTTACAATGAGCAGTTCTTC. The gene calls are TRBV6-1 and TRBJ2-1; D is perhaps TRBD2 (6 bases). The germline V gene encodes CDR1 MNHNS and CDR2 SASEGT. The CDR3 totals 17 residues. V lost 2 bases, J lost 4 bases, and 18 bases lay in between.

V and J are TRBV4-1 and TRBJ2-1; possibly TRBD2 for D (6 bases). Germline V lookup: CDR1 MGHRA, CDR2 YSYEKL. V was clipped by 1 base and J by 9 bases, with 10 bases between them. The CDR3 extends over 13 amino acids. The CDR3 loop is CASSQGAGFEQFF. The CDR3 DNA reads TGCGCCAGCAGCCAAGGAGCGGGTTTTGAGCAGTTCTTC.

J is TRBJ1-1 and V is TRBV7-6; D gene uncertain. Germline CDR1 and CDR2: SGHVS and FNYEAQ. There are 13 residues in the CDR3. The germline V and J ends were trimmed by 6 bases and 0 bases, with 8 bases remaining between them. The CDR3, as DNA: TGTGCCAGCAGTGCTGGGCTGAACACTGAAGCTTTCTTT. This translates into CASSAGLNTEAFF.

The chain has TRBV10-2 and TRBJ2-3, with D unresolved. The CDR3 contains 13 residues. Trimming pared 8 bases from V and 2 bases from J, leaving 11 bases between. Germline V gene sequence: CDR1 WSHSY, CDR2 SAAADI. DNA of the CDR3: TGCGCCAGCTCCCTCGGCCCCACAGATACGCAGTATTTT. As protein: CASSLGPTDTQYF.

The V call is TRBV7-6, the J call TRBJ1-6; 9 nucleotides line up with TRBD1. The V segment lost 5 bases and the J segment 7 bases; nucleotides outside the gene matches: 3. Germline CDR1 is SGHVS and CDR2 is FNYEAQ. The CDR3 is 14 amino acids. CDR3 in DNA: TGTGCCAGCAGCCCAGGACAGGGGAATTCACCCCTCCACTTT. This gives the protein CASSPGQGNSPLHF. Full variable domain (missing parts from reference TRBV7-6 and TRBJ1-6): GAGVSQSPRYKVTKRGQDVALRCDPISGHVSLYWYRQALGQGPEFLTYFNYEAQQDKSGLPNDRFSAERPEGSISTLTIQRTEQRDSAMYRCASSPGQGNSPLHFGNGTRLTVT.

This CDR3 is CSAGQGQPQHF. The DNA of the CDR3 is TGCAGTGCAGGACAGGGTCAGCCCCAGCATTTT. The chain is built from TRBV20-1 and TRBJ1-5, with TRBD1 identical over 8 bases. CDR3 length: 11 residues. The V and J ends lost 6 bases and 6 bases, in that order; junction bases with no gene match: 1. CDR1 DFQATT and CDR2 SNEGSKA come from the germline V gene (reference sequence).

CDR3 bases: TGTGCCACCAGCAGAGAGGGTTCCGGGGGGCTATACAATGAGCAGTTCTTC. Amino acid sequence: CATSREGSGGLYNEQFF. The chain uses TRBV15 and TRBJ2-1; D may be TRBD2 (7 bases). This CDR3 region has 17 residues. The V and J ends lost 0 bases and 4 bases respectively, with 16 bases between them. Germline-derived CDR1 and CDR2 are LNHNV and YYDKDF (reference sequence).

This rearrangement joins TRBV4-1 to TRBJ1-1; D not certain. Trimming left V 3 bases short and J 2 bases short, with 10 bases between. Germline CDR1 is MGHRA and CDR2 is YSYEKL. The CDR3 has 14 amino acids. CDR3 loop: CASSQKQPNTEAFF. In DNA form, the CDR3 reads TGCGCCAGCAGCCAGAAACAGCCAAACACTGAAGCTTTCTTT.

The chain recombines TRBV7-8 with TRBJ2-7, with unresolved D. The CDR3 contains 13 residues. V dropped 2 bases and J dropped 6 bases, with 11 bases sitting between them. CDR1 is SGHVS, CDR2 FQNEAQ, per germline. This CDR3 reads CASSLQPGGEQYF. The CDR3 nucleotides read TGTGCCAGCAGCTTACAGCCGGGCGGCGAGCAGTACTTC.

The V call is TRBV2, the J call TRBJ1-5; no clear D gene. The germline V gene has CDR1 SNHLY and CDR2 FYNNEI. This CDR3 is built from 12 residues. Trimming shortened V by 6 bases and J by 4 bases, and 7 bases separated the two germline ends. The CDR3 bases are TGTGCCAGCAGAACGGGGAATCAGCCCCAGCATTTT. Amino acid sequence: CASRTGNQPQHF.

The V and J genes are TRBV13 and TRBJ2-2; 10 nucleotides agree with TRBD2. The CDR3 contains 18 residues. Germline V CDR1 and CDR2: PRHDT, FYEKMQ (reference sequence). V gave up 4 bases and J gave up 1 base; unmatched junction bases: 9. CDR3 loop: CASSWETSGSLNTGELFF. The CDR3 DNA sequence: TGTGCCAGCAGCTGGGAGACTAGCGGGTCCCTGAACACCGGGGAGCTGTTTTTT.

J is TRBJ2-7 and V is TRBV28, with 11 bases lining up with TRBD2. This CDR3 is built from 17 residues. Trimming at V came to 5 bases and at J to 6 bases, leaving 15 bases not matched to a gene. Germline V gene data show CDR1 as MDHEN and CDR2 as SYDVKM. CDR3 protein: CASSTTSGGLKRGEQYF. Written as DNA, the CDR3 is TGTGCCAGCAGTACCACTAGCGGGGGACTGAAAAGGGGCGAGCAGTACTTC. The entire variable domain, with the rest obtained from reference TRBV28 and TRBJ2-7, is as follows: DVKVTQSSRYLVKRTGEKVFLECVQDMDHENMFWYRQDPGLGLRLIYFSYDVKMKEKGDIPEGYSVSREKKERFSLILESASTNQTSMYLCASSTTSGGLKRGEQYFGPGTRLTVT.